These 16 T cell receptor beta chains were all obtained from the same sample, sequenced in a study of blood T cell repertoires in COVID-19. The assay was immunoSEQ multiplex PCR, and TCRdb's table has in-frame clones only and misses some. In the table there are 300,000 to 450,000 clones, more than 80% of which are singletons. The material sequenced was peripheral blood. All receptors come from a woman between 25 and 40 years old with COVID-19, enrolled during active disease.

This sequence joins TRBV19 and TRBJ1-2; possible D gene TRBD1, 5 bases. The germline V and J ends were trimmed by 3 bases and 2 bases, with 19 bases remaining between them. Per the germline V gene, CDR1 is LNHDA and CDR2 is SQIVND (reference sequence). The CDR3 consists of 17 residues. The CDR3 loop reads CASSMPGLPGINYGYTF. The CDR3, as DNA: TGTGCCAGTAGTATGCCGGGACTCCCAGGGATAAACTATGGCTACACCTTC.

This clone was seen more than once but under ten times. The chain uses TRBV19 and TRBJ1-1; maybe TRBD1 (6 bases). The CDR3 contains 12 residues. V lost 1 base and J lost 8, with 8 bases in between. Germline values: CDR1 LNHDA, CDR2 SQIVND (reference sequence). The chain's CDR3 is CASSIAGEEAFF. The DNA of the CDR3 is TGTGCCAGTAGTATAGCAGGGGAGGAAGCTTTCTTT.

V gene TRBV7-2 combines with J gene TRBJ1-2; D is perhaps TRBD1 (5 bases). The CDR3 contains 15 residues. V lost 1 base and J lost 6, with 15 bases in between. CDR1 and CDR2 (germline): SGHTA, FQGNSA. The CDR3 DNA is TGTGCCAGCAGCTTAGGCTCGGGGGGTGGGAATGGCTACACCTTC. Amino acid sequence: CASSLGSGGGNGYTF.

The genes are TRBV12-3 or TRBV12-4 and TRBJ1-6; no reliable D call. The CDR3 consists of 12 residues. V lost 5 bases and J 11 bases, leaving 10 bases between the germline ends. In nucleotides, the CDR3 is TGTGCCAGCAGTCTAAACGTTGCACCCCTCCACTTT. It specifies CASSLNVAPLHF.

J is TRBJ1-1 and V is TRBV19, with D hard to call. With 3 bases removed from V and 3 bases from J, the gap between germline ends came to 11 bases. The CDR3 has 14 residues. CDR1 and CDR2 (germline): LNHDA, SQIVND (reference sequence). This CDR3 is CASSIRFRDTEAFF. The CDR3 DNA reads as TGTGCCAGTAGTATTCGGTTTCGGGACACTGAAGCTTTCTTT.

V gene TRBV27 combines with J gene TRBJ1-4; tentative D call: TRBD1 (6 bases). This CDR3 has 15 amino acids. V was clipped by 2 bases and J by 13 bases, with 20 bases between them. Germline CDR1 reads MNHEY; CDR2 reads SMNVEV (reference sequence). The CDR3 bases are TGTGCCAGCAGTTTAATGCAGGGGCAGGGTTTCGGACTGTTTTTT. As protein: CASSLMQGQGFGLFF.

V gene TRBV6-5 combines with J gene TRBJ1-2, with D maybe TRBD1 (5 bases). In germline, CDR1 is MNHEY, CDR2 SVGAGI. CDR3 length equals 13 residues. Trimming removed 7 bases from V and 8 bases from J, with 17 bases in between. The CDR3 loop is CASTWDYSGGYTF. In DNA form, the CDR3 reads TGTGCCAGCACCTGGGACTACTCGGGCGGCTACACCTTC.

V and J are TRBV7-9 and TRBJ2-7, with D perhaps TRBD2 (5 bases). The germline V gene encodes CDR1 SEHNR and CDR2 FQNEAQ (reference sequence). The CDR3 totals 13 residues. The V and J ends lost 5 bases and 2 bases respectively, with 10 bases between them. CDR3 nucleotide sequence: TGTGCCAGCAGCGCCACGGGAACCTACGAGCAGTACTTC. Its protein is CASSATGTYEQYF.

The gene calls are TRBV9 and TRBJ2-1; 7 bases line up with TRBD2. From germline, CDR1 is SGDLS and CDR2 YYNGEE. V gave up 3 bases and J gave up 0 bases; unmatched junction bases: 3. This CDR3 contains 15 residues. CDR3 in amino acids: CASSATGGSYNEQFF. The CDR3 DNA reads TGTGCCAGCAGCGCGACGGGAGGCTCCTACAATGAGCAGTTCTTC.

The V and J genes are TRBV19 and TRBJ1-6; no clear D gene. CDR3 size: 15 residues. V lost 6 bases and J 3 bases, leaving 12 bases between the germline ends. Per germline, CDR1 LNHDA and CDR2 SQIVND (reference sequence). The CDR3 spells CASRPGSHYNSPLHF. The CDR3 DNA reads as TGTGCCAGTAGGCCCGGGAGTCACTATAATTCACCCCTCCACTTT.

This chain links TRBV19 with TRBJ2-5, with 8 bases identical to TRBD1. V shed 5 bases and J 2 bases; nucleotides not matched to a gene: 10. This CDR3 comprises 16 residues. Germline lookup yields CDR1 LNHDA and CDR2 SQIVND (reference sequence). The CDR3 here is CASSPRRTGPQETQYF. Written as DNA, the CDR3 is TGTGCCAGTAGTCCCCGCCGGACAGGGCCGCAAGAGACCCAGTACTTC.

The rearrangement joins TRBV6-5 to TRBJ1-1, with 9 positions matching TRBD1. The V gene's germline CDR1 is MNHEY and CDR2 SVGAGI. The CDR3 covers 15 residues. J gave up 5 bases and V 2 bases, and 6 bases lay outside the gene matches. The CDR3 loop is CASSYQGQGLTEAFF. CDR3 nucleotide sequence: TGTGCCAGCAGTTACCAAGGACAGGGGCTGACTGAAGCTTTCTTT.

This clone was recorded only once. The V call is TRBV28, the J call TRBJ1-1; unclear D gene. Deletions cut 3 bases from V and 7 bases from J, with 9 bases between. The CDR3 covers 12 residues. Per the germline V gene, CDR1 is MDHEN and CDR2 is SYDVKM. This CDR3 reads CASSFGVSEAFF. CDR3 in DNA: TGTGCCAGCAGTTTTGGTGTGAGTGAAGCTTTCTTT.

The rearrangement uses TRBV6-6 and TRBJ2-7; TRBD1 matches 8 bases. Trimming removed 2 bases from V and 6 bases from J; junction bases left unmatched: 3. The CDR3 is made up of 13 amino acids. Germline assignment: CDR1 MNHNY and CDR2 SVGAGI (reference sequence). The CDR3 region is CASSYQTGAEQYV. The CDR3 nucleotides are TGTGCCAGCAGTTACCAGACAGGGGCCGAGCAGTACGTC.

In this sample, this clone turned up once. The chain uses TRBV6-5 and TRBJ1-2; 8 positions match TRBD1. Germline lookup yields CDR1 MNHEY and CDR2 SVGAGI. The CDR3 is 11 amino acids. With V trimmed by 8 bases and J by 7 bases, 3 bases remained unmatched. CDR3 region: CASGQGPGYTF. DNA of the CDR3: TGTGCCAGCGGACAGGGCCCTGGCTACACCTTC.

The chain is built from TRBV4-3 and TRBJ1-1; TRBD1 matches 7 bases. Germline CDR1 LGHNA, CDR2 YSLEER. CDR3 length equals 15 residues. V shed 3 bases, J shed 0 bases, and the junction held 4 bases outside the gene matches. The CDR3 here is CASSHLTGMNTEAFF. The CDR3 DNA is TGCGCCAGCAGCCACTTGACAGGGATGAACACTGAAGCTTTCTTT.